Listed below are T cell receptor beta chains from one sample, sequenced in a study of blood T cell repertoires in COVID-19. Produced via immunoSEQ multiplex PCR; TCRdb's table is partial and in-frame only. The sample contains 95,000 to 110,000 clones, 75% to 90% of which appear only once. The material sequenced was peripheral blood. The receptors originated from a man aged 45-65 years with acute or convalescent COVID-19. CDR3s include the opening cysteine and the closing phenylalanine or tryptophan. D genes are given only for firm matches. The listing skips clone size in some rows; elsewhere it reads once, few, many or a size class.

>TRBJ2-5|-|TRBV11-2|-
TGTGCCAGCAGTCAAAACACAGACCGGGGGACCCAGTACTTC
CASSQNTDRGTQYF
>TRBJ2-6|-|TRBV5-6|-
TGTGGGTGCGGCTCTGGGGCCAACGTCCTGACTTTC
CGCGSGANVLTF
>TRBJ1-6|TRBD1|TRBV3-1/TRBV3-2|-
TGTGCCAGCAGCCAAACGACAGGGGTCGAATCACCCCTCCACTTT
CASSQTTGVESPLHF
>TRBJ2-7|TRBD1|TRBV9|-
TGTGCCAGCAGCGTGACAGGGGGCGCTTTCTACGAGCAGTACTTC
CASSVTGGAFYEQYF
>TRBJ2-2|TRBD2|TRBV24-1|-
TGTGCCACCAGTGACCCGAGGCGGGGGGCAGGCGGGGAGCTGTTTTTT
CATSDPRRGAGGELFF
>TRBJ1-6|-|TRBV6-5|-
TGTGCCAGCAGTAACAGGGAGGGCAATTCACCCCTCCACTTT
CASSNREGNSPLHF
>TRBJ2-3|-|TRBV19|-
TGTGCCAGTAGTATAGACCCCTCAGCTGGAGGTTCAGATACGCAGTATTTT
CASSIDPSAGGSDTQYF
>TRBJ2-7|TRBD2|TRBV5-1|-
TGCGCCAGCAGCTTCCGGACTAGCGACCGCTACGAGCAGTACTTC
CASSFRTSDRYEQYF
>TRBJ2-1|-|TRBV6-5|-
TGTGCCAGCACCCTCTACAATGAGCAGTTCTTC
CASTLYNEQFF
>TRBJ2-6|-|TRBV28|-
TGTGCCAGCCCCAGGGGCTACTCTGGGGCCAACGTCCTGACTTTC
CASPRGYSGANVLTF
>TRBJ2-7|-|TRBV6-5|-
TGTGCCAGCAGCGACAGGTACTACGAGCAGTACTTC
CASSDRYYEQYF
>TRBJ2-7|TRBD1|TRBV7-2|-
TGTGCCAGCAGTTATCCGGGACAGGGGGTTTACGAGCAGTACTTC
CASSYPGQGVYEQYF
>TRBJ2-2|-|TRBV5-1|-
TGCGCCAGCAGCTTCCAGGCGAACACCGGGGAGCTGTTTTTT
CASSFQANTGELFF
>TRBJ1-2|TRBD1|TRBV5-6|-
TGTGCCAGCAGCGGGGGACAGGGTGAGAACTATGGCTACACCTTC
CASSGGQGENYGYTF
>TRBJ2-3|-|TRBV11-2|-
TGTGCCAGCAGCCCCACCTCGTGGGAGGGGGCAGATACGCAGTATTTT
CASSPTSWEGADTQYF
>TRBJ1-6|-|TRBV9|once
TGTGCCAGCAGCGTAGAGGGGATAGGTTCACCCCTCCACTTT
CASSVEGIGSPLHF
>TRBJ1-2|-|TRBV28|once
TGTGCCAGCAGTAAACCGGGACAACCCTATGGCTACACCTTC
CASSKPGQPYGYTF
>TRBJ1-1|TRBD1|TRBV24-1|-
TGTGCCACCTCAACTCGGGCAGGGGGGAACACTGAAGCTTTCTTT
CATSTRAGGNTEAFF
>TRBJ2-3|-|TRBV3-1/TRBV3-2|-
TGTGCCAGCAGCCAAAGGCCTAGCAGCACAGATACGCAGTATTTT
CASSQRPSSTDTQYF
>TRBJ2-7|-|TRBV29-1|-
TGCAGCGTTGAAATAGCGGCGGACATCGAGCAGTACTTC
CSVEIAADIEQYF
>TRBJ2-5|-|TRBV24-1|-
TGTGCCACCAGTGATTTTGGGAGACGGGAGACCCAGTACTTC
CATSDFGRRETQYF
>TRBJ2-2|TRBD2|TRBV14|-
TGTGCCAGCAGCCCCTATCTAGGACTAGCGGGAAGGTCCGGGGAGCTGTTTTTT
CASSPYLGLAGRSGELFF
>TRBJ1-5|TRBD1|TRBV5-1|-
TGCGCCAGCAGCAAAGCCGGGACAGCGAATCAGCCCCAGCATTTT
CASSKAGTANQPQHF
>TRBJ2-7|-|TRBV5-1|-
TGCGCCAGCAGCTCTGGGAGTTACGAGCAGTACTTC
CASSSGSYEQYF
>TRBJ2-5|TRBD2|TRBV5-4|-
TGTGCCAGCAGCTTGGGGGGACTAGCGGGAATGGAGACCCAGTACTTC
CASSLGGLAGMETQYF
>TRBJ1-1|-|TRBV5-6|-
TGTGCCAGCAGCTTCATTCGGGGGGGCACTGAAGCTTTCTTT
CASSFIRGGTEAFF
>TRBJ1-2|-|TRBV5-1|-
TGCGCCAGCAGACCGGGGTCGGGGGATGACGGCTACACCTTC
CASRPGSGDDGYTF
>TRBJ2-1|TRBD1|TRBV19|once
TGTGCCAGCATAGACAGGGGCCACAATGAGCAGTTCTTC
CASIDRGHNEQFF
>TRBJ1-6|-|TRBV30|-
TGTGCCTGGAGTGTAAACAGGCCGGGTTCACCCCTCCACTTT
CAWSVNRPGSPLHF
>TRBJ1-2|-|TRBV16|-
TGTGCCAGCAGCCGCTGGCGGGATTCAAACTATGGCTACACCTTC
CASSRWRDSNYGYTF
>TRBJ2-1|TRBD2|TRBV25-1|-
TGTGCCAGCAGCGGGACTAGCGACCACAATGAGCAGTTCTTC
CASSGTSDHNEQFF
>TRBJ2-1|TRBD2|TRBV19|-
TGTGCCAGTAGTATACCCACCCTAGCGGCACCTTACAATGAGCAGTTCTTC
CASSIPTLAAPYNEQFF
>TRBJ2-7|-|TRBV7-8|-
TGTGCCAGCAGCTTACGAGACATCGGTTACGAGCAGTACTTC
CASSLRDIGYEQYF
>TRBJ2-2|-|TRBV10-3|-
TGTGCCATCAGTGAGTCGGTCGGCGGCCACACCGGGGAGCTGTTTTTT
CAISESVGGHTGELFF
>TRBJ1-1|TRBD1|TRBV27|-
TGTGCCAGCAGTTTCGGACAGGGTGGTGAAGCTTTCTTT
CASSFGQGGEAFF
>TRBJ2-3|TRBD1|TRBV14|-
TGTGCCAGCAGCCAAAGGACAGGGGGAGTAGATACGCAGTATTTT
CASSQRTGGVDTQYF
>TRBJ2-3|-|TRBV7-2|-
TGTGCCAGCAGCCCGGAGCAGGGGAGCACAGATACGCAGTATTTT
CASSPEQGSTDTQYF
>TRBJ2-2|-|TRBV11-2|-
TGTGCCAGCAGCTTTTCCGGCACCGGGGAGCTGTTTTTT
CASSFSGTGELFF
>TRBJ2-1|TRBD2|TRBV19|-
TGTGCCAGTAGCGGCAGGGGGCTAGCGGGAGGGCATCTGTTCTTC
CASSGRGLAGGHLFF
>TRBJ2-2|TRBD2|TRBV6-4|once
TGTGCCAGCAGTGACCAGCCCCTAGCGGCCACCGGGGAGCTGTTTTTT
CASSDQPLAATGELFF
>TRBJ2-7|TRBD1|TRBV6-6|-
TGTGCCAGCAGTCCGGGACAGGGTCACGAGCAGTACTTC
CASSPGQGHEQYF
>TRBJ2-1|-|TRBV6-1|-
TGTGCCAGCAGTGAGACTAGTACGGAGCAGTTCTTC
CASSETSTEQFF
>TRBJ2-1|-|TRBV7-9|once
TGTGCCAGCAGCTTAGTGGGGGGTACCTACAATGAGCAGTTCTTC
CASSLVGGTYNEQFF
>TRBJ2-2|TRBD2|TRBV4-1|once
TGCGCCAGCAGCCAAACTAGCGGGAGGGCGTCCGGGGAGCTGTTTTTT
CASSQTSGRASGELFF
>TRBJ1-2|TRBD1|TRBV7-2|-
TGTGCCAGCAGCCTGGACAGGGCCCCCTCAAGCTTC
CASSLDRAPSSF
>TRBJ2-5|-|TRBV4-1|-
TGCGCCAGCAGCCAAGGTTTAGGAGACCCTGAGACCCAGTACTTC
CASSQGLGDPETQYF
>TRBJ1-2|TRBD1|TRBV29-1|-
TGCAGCGCCCGACAGGGCAACTATGGCTACACCTTC
CSARQGNYGYTF